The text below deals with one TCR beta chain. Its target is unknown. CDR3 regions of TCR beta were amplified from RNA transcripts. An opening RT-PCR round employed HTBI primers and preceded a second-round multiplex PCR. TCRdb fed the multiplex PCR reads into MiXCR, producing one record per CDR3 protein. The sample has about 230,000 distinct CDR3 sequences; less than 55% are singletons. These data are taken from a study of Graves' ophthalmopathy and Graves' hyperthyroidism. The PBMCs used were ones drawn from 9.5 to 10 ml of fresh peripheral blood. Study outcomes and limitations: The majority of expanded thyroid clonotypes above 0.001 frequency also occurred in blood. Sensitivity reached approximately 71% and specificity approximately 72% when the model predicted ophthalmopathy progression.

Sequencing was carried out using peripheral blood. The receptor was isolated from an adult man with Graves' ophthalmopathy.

The CDR3 is CAISESIKREGYTF. The CDR3 DNA is TGTGCCATCAGTGAGTCGATAAAACGGGAAGGCTACACCTTC. The J gene is TRBJ1-2, the V gene TRBV10-3; D remains ambiguous. The germline V and J ends were trimmed by 0 bases and 8 bases, with 13 bases remaining between them. Germline V CDR1 and CDR2: ENHRY, SYGVKD. The CDR3 is made up of 14 amino acids.